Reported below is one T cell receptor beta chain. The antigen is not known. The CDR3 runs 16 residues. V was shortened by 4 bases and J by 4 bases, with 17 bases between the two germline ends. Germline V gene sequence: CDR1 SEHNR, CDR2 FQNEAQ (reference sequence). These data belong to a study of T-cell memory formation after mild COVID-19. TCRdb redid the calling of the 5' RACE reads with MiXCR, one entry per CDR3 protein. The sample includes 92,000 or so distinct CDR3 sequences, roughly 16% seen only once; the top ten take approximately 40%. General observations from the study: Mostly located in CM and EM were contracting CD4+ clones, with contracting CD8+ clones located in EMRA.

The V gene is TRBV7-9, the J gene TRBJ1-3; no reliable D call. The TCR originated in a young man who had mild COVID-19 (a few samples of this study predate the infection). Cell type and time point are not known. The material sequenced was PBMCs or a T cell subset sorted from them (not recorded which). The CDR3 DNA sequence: TGTGCCAGCAGCTCCAGTACGGAAGCTGTAGGAAACACCATATATTTT. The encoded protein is CASSSSTEAVGNTIYF.